The clone carrying this TCR beta chain showed up just a few times. Its matching antigen is unknown. The time point was: patch test 3, about 24 weeks after DPC sensitization. Noted treatment: therapeutic diphenylcyclopropenone sensitization with weekly scalp DPC. The data are from a study of human T cells and chemical hapten exposure. Overall study context: The patients were mostly female; they had alopecia areata, totalis or universalis.

TCRdb processed the RACE reads anew with MiXCR; each CDR3 protein has one entry. The table lists some 96,000 distinct CDR3 sequences, 27% of them singletons, with approximately 10% in the top ten. CDR1 is SGHAT and CDR2 is FQNNGV in the germline V gene. V was clipped by 5 bases and J by 6 bases, with 17 bases between them. CDR3 length: 15 amino acids. Study conclusions and caveats: Patch test score rose with PT1 expanded TCRs, significant at 8, 16, 32, not 4.

This receptor was taken from a man between 35 and 55 years old with alopecia areata. Some clones in this sample may be carry-over from other donors' samples. This specimen was whole blood, taken in connection with sensitization to the hapten diphenylcyclopropenone (DPC). The genes are TRBV11-2 and TRBJ2-1; D possibly corresponds to TRBD2 (5 bases). The CDR3 coding sequence is TGTGCCAGCAGCCCAGCTCCCCTAGCAGGCAATGAGCAGTTCTTC. Its translation: CASSPAPLAGNEQFF.